The clone carrying this T cell receptor (beta chain) occurred once. The target antigen is unknown. The sample is drawn from a study of CD8+ T cells in alopecia areata. Study context: Patients received oral tofacitinib, 5 to 10 mg twice daily, for moderate-to-severe alopecia areata. Tofacitinib ran for 6 to 18 months before 6 months off drug. Whole-study findings and limits: For lesional scalp, especially alopecia totalis/universalis, clonality was higher than in normal scalp. Among patients, TCR sharing was less clear than in mice, a difference possibly due in part to HLA diversity in the patient population.

Treatment of the sample: oral pan-JAK inhibitor, 5-10 mg twice daily. As the sequencing template, cDNA was produced by extracting RNA and reverse transcribing it. Libraries were prepared by immunoSEQ multiplex PCR; TCRdb keeps only in-frame clonotypes and omits some of them. Here the sample spans approximately 280,000 clones, 55% to 75% being singletons. Trimming took 7 bases from V and 1 from J, leaving 10 bases between them. Germline values: CDR1 MDHEN, CDR2 SYDVKM. The CDR3 totals 13 residues. The source of this sequence is a human donor with alopecia areata. This material consisted of CD4+ T cells sorted from blood, taken at week 24, from a patient treated with tofacitinib. The V call is TRBV28, the J call TRBJ1-1, with D hard to call. The CDR3, as DNA: TGTGCCAGCATGACGTGGAAGAACACTGAAGCTTTCTTT. This translates into CASMTWKNTEAFF.